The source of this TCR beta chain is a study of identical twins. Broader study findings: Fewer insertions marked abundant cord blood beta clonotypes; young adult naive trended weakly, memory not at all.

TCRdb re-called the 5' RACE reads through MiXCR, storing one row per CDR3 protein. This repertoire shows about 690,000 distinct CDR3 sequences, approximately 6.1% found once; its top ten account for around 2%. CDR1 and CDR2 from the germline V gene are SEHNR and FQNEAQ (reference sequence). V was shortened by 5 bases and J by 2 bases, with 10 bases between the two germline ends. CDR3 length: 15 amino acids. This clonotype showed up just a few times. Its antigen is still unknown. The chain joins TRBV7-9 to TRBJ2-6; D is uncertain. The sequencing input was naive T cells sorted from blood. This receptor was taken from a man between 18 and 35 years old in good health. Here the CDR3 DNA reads TGTGCCAGCAGCACCTTTTTAGCTGGGGCCAACGTCCTGACTTTC. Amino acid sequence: CASSTFLAGANVLTF.